This TCR beta chain was retrieved from a study of OX40 agonist ivuxolimab in advanced cancers. The assay was immunoSEQ multiplex PCR, and TCRdb's table has in-frame clones only and misses some. The table includes around 67,000 clones, roughly nine tenths detected once. Regarding the study as a whole: On average, CD8+ T cells had more expanded clones than CD4+. Expanded peripheral T-cell antigen specificity went undetermined.

Per germline, CDR1 MNHEY and CDR2 SVGAGI. The CDR3 totals 13 residues. V lost 1 base to trimming and J lost 4 bases, with 5 bases between them. This clone has only one observation. Antigen specificity is unknown. Collection of blood occurred at baseline, at cycle 4 day 1, and at cycle 7 day 1. The sequenced sample was CD4+ or CD8+ T cells sorted from blood, obtained in a trial of the OX40 agonist ivuxolimab. This receptor was obtained from an adult with an advanced solid tumor such as melanoma, head and neck, liver or kidney cancer. The chain employs TRBV6-5 and TRBJ1-3; D call uncertain. CDR3: CASSYFRGNTIYF. The CDR3 DNA sequence: TGTGCCAGCAGTTACTTTCGGGGAAACACCATATATTTT.